This T cell receptor beta chain was identified in a study of shared clonotypes between healthy human individuals (dated by TCRdb to the early 2020s). Broadly, across the study: A couple of women and a few men aged 18 to 49 years were included in the cohort. Different laboratories and diverse techniques were used to prepare libraries and sequence TCR repertoires, to increase sequencing depth and limit assay-specific biases. Per donor, leukapheresis produced somewhere between about 0.85 and 10 billion PBMCs. To estimate repertoire size and how much clonotypes are shared between individuals, the study performed deep sequencing of blood TCR repertoires from roughly five healthy adults. For each donor, CD4 naive and CD4 memory were each given three plates, CD8 naive was given two plates, and CD8 memory was given one plate. On the study overall, not on this receptor specifically: Naive subsets generally had larger estimated clonotype richness than memory subsets did. Rarefaction of sorted-subset datasets indicated incomplete sequencing despite the large sequencing depth. When several donors were compared, the shared fraction of clonotypes was around 5% for naive CD4, 3.5% to 4% for naive CD8, about 2.5% for memory CD4, and less than 0.5% for memory CD8. Because the study included only a small number of donors, the genetic and exposure-history diversity represented was limited. Pairwise subsampling led to the expectation that sequencing depth would affect the degree of clonotype sharing among donors. Higher generation probabilities were observed for clonotypes shared by all four sorted-subset donors than for non-shared clonotypes. Only blood was sampled, and tissue TCR repertoires likely differ from those in blood.

The donors were healthy, HIV-negative adults who had no recently reported acute infections or vaccinations. Only Caucasian adults living in Nashville, Tennessee, USA were represented among the donors. CD4+ T cells were enriched by magnetic negative selection, after which naive cells were positively selected on CD45RA and the negative fraction was taken as the memory subset. Blood was obtained by leukapheresis, after which PBMCs were separated by Ficoll-Histopaque density gradient centrifugation and cryopreserved in liquid nitrogen vapor phase. Analytical flow cytometry was used to check the purity and quantity of every magnetically sorted T cell population. Each sorted fraction had its genomic DNA isolated and then quantified by UV absorbance on a Nanodrop 2000c. Using the deep immunoSEQ assay, TCR CDR3 regions were amplified from genomic DNA by multiplex PCR. Extracted genomic DNA from each cell subset was spread evenly across all wells of several immunoSEQ 96-well plates, with each plate serving as a replicate. For sorted subsets, each replicate PCR was loaded with approximately 200 ng genomic DNA, equivalent to 30,000 or so T cell genomes. Purified libraries were quantified with a Qubit 3.0 fluorometer, sized on a Bioanalyzer 2100, and re-quantified with the KAPA Library Quantification kit. Every immunoSEQ 96-well plate was sequenced on a separate single-read 150-cycle Illumina NextSeq 550 flow cell. As for the authors' bioinformatics: The immunoSEQ output contained only junctional sequences without quality scores, so filtering could not match that applied to full-length reads. Sequences were annotated with PyIR, a Python wrapper for IgBLAST v1.9, using IMGT germline references to assign V/J genes and CDR3. Reads with weak V/J assignments (E-value above 1e-6), missing CDR3, stop codons, out-of-frame junctions, or ambiguous translated residues were removed. V3J clonotypes were defined by identical inferred V gene, J gene, and CDR3 amino acid sequence. To compute the percentage overlap between repertoires, the number of shared unique clonotypes was divided by the size of the smaller repertoire. Richness of each repertoire was evaluated using RTK rarefaction, the Chao1 estimator, and Recon v2.1 estimates of unobserved clonotypes. Generation probabilities were computed with OLGA for all TCRbeta clonotypes obtained by the gDNA method from four donors. What TCRdb holds here is the immuneACCESS table cut down to in-frame rearrangements. Part of the clones is not present; checked against another copy, under half of the missing clones reflect an unresolved V gene, and the others are unexplained. V, J and clone size were drawn from that table, and D and trimming were deduced from the DNA. In this sample the table shows about 2.3 million clones, 85% to 95% of which occur a single time. The ten largest make up 0.35% to 0.5% of the sample.

As to this clone: What this receptor recognizes is not known. No base qualities exist here, and no much larger clone lies one base off it.

At the junction V is shortened by 1 base and J by 4 bases; bases outside the gene matches: 6. CDR1 and CDR2 (SGHRS, YFSETQ) derive from the germline V gene. The CDR3 holds 16 amino acids from the cysteine to the phenylalanine. Solely the CDR3 DNA is kept, with 48 bases framed from the first base. This TCR was recovered from a man aged 18 to 29 in good health. Some clones in this sample may be carry-over from other donors' samples. Material: naive CD4+ T cells from PBMCs. Interpreted using the paper, the cell subset or site label stands for: CD45RA+ positively selected. Here the chain combines TRBV5-1 and TRBJ2-2; TRBD2 aligns with 8 central bases. DNA sequence: TGCGCCAGCAGCTTGACTAGCGGCCAATTCACCGGGGAGCTGTTTTTT. This encodes CASSLTSGQFTGELFF.